This is a list of T cell receptor beta chains from one sample in a study of blood T cell repertoires in COVID-19. Method: immunoSEQ multiplex PCR; TCRdb's copy keeps in-frame clones and lacks some. The sample lists some 28,000 clones, about 87% occurring once. Sequencing used peripheral blood. The receptors were gathered from a man in his 70s with active COVID-19. CDR3s include the opening cysteine and the closing phenylalanine or tryptophan. Each record gives: V gene, D gene, clone size, J gene, CDR3 protein, CDR3 DNA. The D gene is left open where the match is weak. Clone size appears in some rows only: once, few, many, or a class for an expanded clone.

TRBV7-9	TRBD1	NA	TRBJ1-4	CASSLVGQGAVEKLFF	TGTGCCAGCAGCTTAGTGGGACAGGGGGCAGTTGAAAAACTGTTTTTT
TRBV10-3	TRBD2	once	TRBJ2-1	CAISAAPGSGGGNEQFF	TGTGCCATCAGTGCCGCCCCGGGTAGCGGGGGTGGGAATGAGCAGTTCTTC
TRBV6-5	NA	NA	TRBJ1-1	CASGDRGGTEAFF	TGTGCCAGCGGGGATAGGGGTGGCACTGAAGCTTTCTTT
TRBV6-2/TRBV6-3	TRBD1	NA	TRBJ2-5	CASSFFGTGRLRETQYF	TGTGCCAGCAGTTTTTTCGGGACAGGTCGGTTGAGAGAGACCCAGTACTTC
TRBV10-3	NA	NA	TRBJ2-3	CAISEVGDTQYF	TGTGCCATCAGTGAGGTCGGAGATACGCAGTATTTT
TRBV5-6	TRBD1	NA	TRBJ2-2	CASRQGANTGELFF	TGTGCCAGCAGACAGGGGGCGAACACCGGGGAGCTGTTTTTT
TRBV2	TRBD2	medium-sized	TRBJ2-7	CASVGTSGGYEQYF	TGTGCCAGCGTAGGGACTAGCGGGGGCTACGAGCAGTACTTC
TRBV5-1	NA	NA	TRBJ1-3	CASSLRSLSGNTIYF	TGCGCCAGCAGCTTAAGGAGCCTCTCTGGAAACACCATATATTTT
TRBV4-3	TRBD2	medium-sized	TRBJ2-7	CASSPLLAGVEEQYF	TGCGCCAGCAGCCCCTTACTAGCGGGGGTGGAGGAGCAGTACTTC
TRBV28	TRBD2	NA	TRBJ2-7	CATGAGGYEQYF	TGTGCCACTGGAGCGGGGGGCTACGAGCAGTACTTC
TRBV19	TRBD1	NA	TRBJ1-5	CASSSPGQGSNQPQHF	TGTGCCAGTAGTTCTCCGGGACAGGGGAGCAATCAGCCCCAGCATTTT
TRBV28	TRBD2	NA	TRBJ2-3	CASRDSGGRDTQYF	TGTGCCAGCAGAGATAGCGGGGGGCGGGATACGCAGTATTTT
TRBV7-9	TRBD1	NA	TRBJ1-4	CASSSRTGGASLREKLFF	TGTGCCAGCAGCTCCAGGACAGGGGGCGCATCCCTTCGAGAAAAACTGTTTTTT
TRBV7-3	TRBD2	NA	TRBJ2-7	CASSLTASGTYEQYF	TGTGCCAGCAGCTTAACGGCTAGCGGAACCTACGAGCAGTACTTC
TRBV24-1	NA	NA	TRBJ1-5	CATSDPSRGGSNQPQHF	TGTGCCACCAGTGATCCCTCGCGGGGGGGGAGCAATCAGCCCCAGCATTTT
TRBV7-8	NA	once	TRBJ2-3	CASSPNTDTQYF	TGTGCCAGCAGCCCTAACACAGATACGCAGTATTTT
TRBV18	TRBD1	NA	TRBJ2-2	CASSPRTSGTANTGELFF	TGTGCCAGCTCACCACGGACCTCCGGGACAGCGAACACCGGGGAGCTGTTTTTT
TRBV5-4	TRBD1	NA	TRBJ2-1	CASSIRDRAANEQFF	TGTGCCAGCAGCATCCGGGACAGGGCGGCCAATGAGCAGTTCTTC
TRBV6-5	NA	NA	TRBJ2-7	CASSLHGGSSYEQYF	TGTGCCAGCAGTTTACATGGGGGGAGCTCCTACGAGCAGTACTTC
TRBV4-1	TRBD2	NA	TRBJ2-1	CASSQVGLSGGAYNEQFF	TGCGCCAGCAGCCAAGTGGGGCTTAGCGGGGGGGCTTACAATGAGCAGTTCTTC
TRBV7-8	TRBD2	NA	TRBJ2-1	CASSLVPAGTVNEQFF	TGTGCCAGCAGCTTAGTTCCAGCGGGGACGGTCAATGAGCAGTTCTTC
TRBV5-4	NA	NA	TRBJ2-2	CASSLVVRGSGELFF	TGTGCCAGCAGCTTGGTCGTGAGAGGTTCCGGGGAGCTGTTTTTT
TRBV15	NA	NA	TRBJ2-7	CATSRQGPYEQYF	TGTGCCACCAGCAGACAGGGCCCCTACGAGCAGTACTTC
TRBV5-4	NA	NA	TRBJ1-6	CASSLSQNTNSPLHF	TGTGCCAGCAGCTTGTCGCAGAACACAAATTCACCCCTCCACTTT
TRBV7-9	NA	NA	TRBJ1-6	CASSLGGVSNNSPLHF	TGTGCCAGCAGCTTGGGAGGGGTCAGTAATAATTCACCCCTCCACTTT
TRBV4-1	NA	NA	TRBJ2-7	CASSQDRTGLYEQYF	TGCGCCAGCAGCCAAGACAGGACAGGACTATACGAGCAGTACTTC
TRBV6-2/TRBV6-3	TRBD1	few	TRBJ2-7	CASSYSDRGTYEQYF	TGTGCCAGCAGTTACTCGGACAGGGGCACCTACGAGCAGTACTTC
TRBV12-2	NA	NA	TRBJ2-3	CASRREALAGGALFSTDTQYF	TGTGCAAGTCGACGCGAGGCACTAGCGGGGGGGGCCCTCTTTAGCACAGATACGCAGTATTTT
TRBV28	TRBD1	NA	TRBJ1-1	CASSLAGQGNTEAFF	TGTGCCAGCAGTTTAGCCGGACAGGGGAACACTGAAGCTTTCTTT
TRBV10-1	NA	NA	TRBJ2-2	CASSDISGAPAGELFF	TGCGCCAGCAGTGACATTTCAGGGGCGCCCGCCGGGGAGCTGTTTTTT
TRBV10-3	TRBD1	NA	TRBJ1-1	CAISEQDRGTEAFF	TGTGCCATCAGTGAGCAGGACAGGGGCACTGAAGCTTTCTTT
TRBV27	NA	NA	TRBJ1-2	CASSLSRTDLWGYTF	TGTGCCAGCAGTTTATCCAGGACAGATCTTTGGGGCTACACCTTC
TRBV9	NA	NA	TRBJ1-1	CASSPRWGDTEAFF	TGTGCCAGCAGCCCCAGATGGGGCGACACTGAAGCTTTCTTT
TRBV5-1	NA	NA	TRBJ1-2	CASSLSPDTNYGYTF	TGCGCCAGCAGCTTGTCACCGGACACTAACTATGGCTACACCTTC
TRBV2	TRBD1	NA	TRBJ2-7	CASMSDRGYEQYF	TGTGCCAGCATGTCGGACAGGGGCTACGAGCAGTACTTC
TRBV30	NA	NA	TRBJ1-5	CAWRDSGGYQPQHF	TGTGCCTGGAGGGACTCGGGAGGGTATCAGCCCCAGCATTTT
TRBV28	NA	NA	TRBJ2-5	CASSFMRSAQETQYF	TGTGCCAGCAGTTTCATGCGGAGCGCCCAAGAGACCCAGTACTTC
TRBV13	TRBD2	once	TRBJ2-3	CASSLESGGYTDTQYF	TGTGCCAGCAGCTTAGAAAGCGGGGGATATACAGATACGCAGTATTTT
TRBV6-1	NA	NA	TRBJ1-4	CASSATGTRGNEKLFF	TGTGCCAGCAGTGCGACCGGGACAAGGGGGAATGAAAAACTGTTTTTT
TRBV5-1	NA	NA	TRBJ2-5	CASSVDPGTQYF	TGCGCCAGCAGCGTGGATCCAGGGACCCAGTACTTC
TRBV4-1	NA	NA	TRBJ2-7	CASSPTGTLTYEQYF	TGCGCCAGCAGCCCTACAGGGACGCTAACCTACGAGCAGTACTTC
TRBV5-6	TRBD1	NA	TRBJ1-5	CASSLGQGGGNQPQHF	TGTGCCAGCAGCTTGGGACAGGGTGGTGGCAATCAGCCCCAGCATTTT
TRBV6-6	TRBD2	NA	TRBJ2-1	CASSYTSGGASYEQFF	TGTGCCAGCAGTTACACTAGCGGGGGGGCCTCTTATGAGCAGTTCTTC
TRBV9	TRBD2	few	TRBJ2-5	CASTPSSGGEETQYF	TGTGCCAGCACCCCATCTAGCGGGGGGGAAGAGACCCAGTACTTC